Each of the 28 T cell receptor beta chains below was sequenced from the same sample in a study of OX40 agonist ivuxolimab in advanced cancers. Libraries were prepared by immunoSEQ multiplex PCR; TCRdb keeps only in-frame clonotypes and omits some of them. The sample holds 50,000 to 75,000 clones, 80% to 90% seen once. Sequenced material: CD4+ or CD8+ T cells sorted from blood, taken in a trial of the OX40 agonist ivuxolimab. The receptors here all came from an adult with an advanced solid tumor such as melanoma, head and neck, liver or kidney cancer.

The CDR3: CASSETSNTDTQYF. Written as DNA, the CDR3 is TGCGCCAGCAGTGAGACTAGCAACACAGATACGCAGTATTTT. The gene calls are TRBV10-1 and TRBJ2-3, with a possible D match to TRBD2 (6 bases). The CDR3 consists of 14 residues. V dropped 2 bases and J dropped 2 bases, with 8 bases sitting between them. Per the germline V gene, CDR1 is WNHNN and CDR2 is SYGVQD (reference sequence).

The J gene is TRBJ2-3, the V gene TRBV6-5, with D perhaps TRBD1 or TRBD2 (5 bases each). V was trimmed by 6 bases and J by 1 base, leaving 14 bases between them. The germline CDR1 and CDR2 sequences are MNHEY and SVGAGI. The CDR3 runs 15 residues. CDR3 coding DNA: TGTGCCAGCAGCCGGCGTTCGGGGCGCACAGATACGCAGTATTTT. It codes for CASSRRSGRTDTQYF.

The chain is built from TRBV9 and TRBJ2-5, with TRBD2 matching over 14 bases. J was trimmed by 5 bases and V by 4 bases; bases with no gene match: 13. Germline V gene data show CDR1 as SGDLS and CDR2 as YYNGEE. The CDR3 has 18 amino acids. The CDR3 reads CASSLTSGLAGGYETQYF. DNA for the CDR3: TGTGCCAGCAGCCTAACCTCCGGACTAGCGGGAGGTTATGAGACCCAGTACTTC.

CDR3 in amino acids: CASSLGAGRGLIQYF. CDR3 nucleotides: TGTGCCAGCAGCTTGGGAGCAGGGAGAGGCTTGATTCAGTACTTC. The V and J genes are TRBV7-2 and TRBJ2-4; D tentatively reads TRBD1 or TRBD2 (5 bases each). Per germline, CDR1 SGHTA and CDR2 FQGNSA. There are 15 residues in the CDR3. Deletions cut 3 bases from V and 10 bases from J, with 19 bases between. The entire variable domain, with the rest obtained from reference TRBV7-2 and TRBJ2-4, is as follows: GAGVSQSPSNKVTEKGKDVELRCDPISGHTALYWYRQSLGQGLEFLIYFQGNSAPDKSGLPSDRFSAERTGGSVSTLTIQRTQQEDSAVYLCASSLGAGRGLIQYFGAGTRLSVL.

The chain has TRBV30 and TRBJ2-1, with 15 bases aligning to TRBD2. The CDR3 contains 13 residues. The V segment lost 5 bases and the J segment 7 bases; nucleotides outside the gene matches: 0. Germline V CDR1 and CDR2: GTSNPN, SVGIG (reference sequence). CDR3: CAWGLAGGNEQFF. As DNA, the CDR3 is TGTGCCTGGGGACTAGCGGGAGGGAATGAGCAGTTCTTC.

A word on this clone: The same CDR3 arises from other DNA sequences in this sample as well. The CDR3 loop is CASSLNGNNQPQHF. In DNA form, the CDR3 reads TGTGCCAGCAGTTTAAACGGAAACAATCAGCCCCAGCATTTT. The rearrangement joins TRBV27 to TRBJ1-5; D is uncertain. CDR3 size: 14 residues. The germline V and J ends were trimmed by 2 bases and 3 bases, with 8 bases remaining between them. Germline V gives CDR1 MNHEY, CDR2 SMNVEV (reference sequence).

The rearrangement uses TRBV6-6 and TRBJ2-1, with TRBD2 matching over 8 bases. There are 13 residues in the CDR3. V lost 9 bases to trimming and J lost 3 bases; unmatched junction nucleotides: 4. Germline assignment: CDR1 MNHNY and CDR2 SVGAGI (reference sequence). CDR3 amino acids: CASTGTSYNEQFF. CDR3 bases: TGTGCCAGTACCGGGACTAGCTACAATGAGCAGTTCTTC.

The chain uses TRBV4-2 and TRBJ1-2; D unclear. The V gene's germline CDR1 is LGHNA and CDR2 YNFKEQ. This CDR3 spans 15 amino acids. V gave up 0 bases and J gave up 8 bases, with 16 bases separating them. For the CDR3, the DNA is TGTGCCAGCAGCCAAGATCTACAGCCGATGGGAGGCTACACCTTC. It codes for CASSQDLQPMGGYTF.

V usage is TRBV7-2 and J usage is TRBJ2-1; no clear D gene. The CDR3 length is 14 residues. V dropped 1 base and J dropped 8 bases, with 12 bases sitting between them. Germline V CDR1 and CDR2: SGHTA, FQGNSA. This CDR3 is CASSLVASGDEQFF. CDR3 sequence (DNA): TGTGCCAGCAGCTTAGTAGCTAGTGGCGATGAGCAGTTCTTC.

This sequence joins TRBV30 and TRBJ2-5; perhaps D is TRBD1 or TRBD2 (6 bases each). The CDR3 length is 12 residues. Per germline, CDR1 GTSNPN and CDR2 SVGIG (reference sequence). Trimming cost V 5 bases and J 3 bases, with 10 bases left between them. The CDR3 nucleotides are TGTGCCTGGGAGGGGGGAAAAGAGACCCAGTACTTC. This sequence encodes CAWEGGKETQYF.

The chain links TRBV4-1 to TRBJ1-1, with D unclear. This CDR3 contains 14 residues. The ends were cut back, 1 base at V and 2 bases at J, with 8 bases in the middle. Germline V gives CDR1 MGHRA, CDR2 YSYEKL. In nucleotides, the CDR3 is TGCGCCAGCAGCCAAGGGTGGGCCAACACTGAAGCTTTCTTT. Translation gives CASSQGWANTEAFF.

This chain uses TRBV2 with TRBJ1-4; 7 bases line up with TRBD1. CDR1 is SNHLY and CDR2 is FYNNEI in the germline V gene. The V segment lost 4 bases and the J segment 6 bases; nucleotides outside the gene matches: 5. The CDR3 covers 14 residues. CDR3 bases: TGTGCCAGCAGTGCTGACAGGGAGGATGAAAAACTGTTTTTT. It specifies CASSADREDEKLFF. The complete variable domain, with remaining parts taken from reference TRBV2 and TRBJ1-4, reads EPEVTQTPSHQVTQMGQEVILRCVPISNHLYFYWYRQILGQKVEFLVSFYNNEISEKSEIFDDQFSVERPDGSNFTLKIRSTKLEDSAMYFCASSADREDEKLFFGSGTQLSVL.

This clone showed up just once. V gene TRBV11-3 combines with J gene TRBJ2-7; 8 bases match TRBD2. Germline V gene data show CDR1 as SGHNT and CDR2 as YENEEA. This CDR3 is built from 14 residues. Trimming removed 3 bases from V and 5 bases from J; junction bases left unmatched: 6. The CDR3 DNA follows: TGTGCCAGCAGCTTTAGCGGGATCTTCCACGAGCAGTACTTC. This gives the protein CASSFSGIFHEQYF.

The chain employs TRBV11-2 and TRBJ2-7, with D possibly being TRBD2 (5 bases). The CDR3 loop spans 15 amino acids. CDR1 and CDR2 from the germline V gene are SGHAT and FQNNGV. Trimming cost V 1 base and J 6 bases, with 16 bases left between them. CDR3 protein: CASSLGFGVAREQYF. CDR3 coding DNA: TGTGCCAGCAGCTTAGGTTTCGGGGTAGCGCGCGAGCAGTACTTC.

The rearrangement uses TRBV11-1 and TRBJ2-3, with 10 bases aligning to TRBD2. V shed 5 bases and J 1 base; nucleotides not matched to a gene: 3. Germline V CDR1 and CDR2: SGHAT, FQDESV (reference sequence). This CDR3 is 15 amino acids long. CDR3: CASSLLAGGTDTQYF. Written as DNA, the CDR3 is TGTGCCAGCAGCCTTCTAGCGGGAGGCACAGATACGCAGTATTTT.

The chain links TRBV7-2 to TRBJ1-5, with no clear D. The CDR3 covers 13 residues. Between the trimmed V and J ends, which lost 3 bases and 4 bases, there was a span of 7 bases. Germline V gene data show CDR1 as SGHTA and CDR2 as FQGNSA. CDR3 amino acids: CASSFPPNQPQHF. Written as DNA, the CDR3 is TGTGCCAGCAGCTTTCCACCTAATCAGCCCCAGCATTTT.

The rearrangement links TRBV13 to TRBJ2-3; weak D call: TRBD1 (6 bases). This CDR3 comprises 14 residues. In germline, CDR1 is PRHDT, CDR2 FYEKMQ (reference sequence). V lost 4 bases, J lost 3 bases, and 11 bases lay in between. The CDR3 coding sequence is TGTGCCAGCAGCTCGAAGGGGGAGACAGATACGCAGTATTTT. It translates to CASSSKGETDTQYF.

This clone has only a few counts. This rearrangement joins TRBV6-1 to TRBJ2-7; possibly TRBD2 for D (6 bases). Germline CDR1 is MNHNS and CDR2 is SASEGT. The CDR3 has 12 amino acids. V lost 8 bases to trimming and J lost 3 bases, with 11 bases between them. CDR3 protein: CASGRTNYEQYF. CDR3 DNA sequence: TGTGCCAGCGGGAGGACTAACTACGAGCAGTACTTC.

V usage is TRBV5-4 and J usage is TRBJ2-5, with D unclear. The CDR3 length is 15 residues. Looked up from germline, CDR1 is SGHNT and CDR2 is YYREEE (reference sequence). Trimming cost V 1 base and J 5 bases, with 15 bases left between them. In DNA, the CDR3 is TGTGCCAGCAGCTTGTCAGGCGACGTCGGGGAGACCCAGTACTTC. It yields the protein CASSLSGDVGETQYF.

This rearrangement joins TRBV7-2 to TRBJ2-1; D might be TRBD2 (5 bases). V shed 7 bases and J shed 9 bases, with 16 bases lying between them. Germline V gives CDR1 SGHTA, CDR2 FQGNSA. The CDR3 is made up of 13 amino acids. CDR3 region: CASTEIGRGEQFF. Here the CDR3 DNA reads TGTGCCAGCACCGAGATCGGCCGGGGTGAGCAGTTCTTC.

V usage is TRBV30 and J usage is TRBJ2-3; D gene unclear. This CDR3 is 11 amino acids long. Trimming pared 3 bases from V and 6 bases from J, leaving 7 bases between. Germline V gene data show CDR1 as GTSNPN and CDR2 as SVGIG (reference sequence). The CDR3 DNA follows: TGTGCCTGGAGGAAGAGGGATACGCAGTATTTT. Protein sequence: CAWRKRDTQYF.

This chain joins TRBV5-6 and TRBJ2-7; 7 bases are shared with TRBD2. Germline trimming cut 3 bases from V and 3 bases from J; bases unmatched to any gene: 6. CDR1 and CDR2 from the germline V gene are SGHDT and YYEEEE. The CDR3 covers 14 residues. Written as DNA, the CDR3 is TGTGCCAGCAGCTCCGGGGGGAGCTTCTACGAGCAGTACTTC. It specifies CASSSGGSFYEQYF. The full variable domain, in which reference TRBV5-6 and TRBJ2-7 provide the parts outside the CDR3, is DAGVTQSPTHLIKTRGQQVTLRCSPKSGHDTVSWYQQALGQGPQFIFQYYEEEERQRGNFPDRFSGHQFPNYSSELNVNALLLGDSALYLCASSSGGSFYEQYFGPGTRLTVT.

The chain recombines TRBV18 with TRBJ2-7, with 7 bases matching TRBD1. The CDR3 runs 15 residues. Germline V CDR1 and CDR2: KGHSH, LQKENI. The ends lost 6 bases at V and 1 base at J; junction bases unmatched: 9. CDR3 region: CASSPTGASSYEQYF. CDR3 coding DNA: TGTGCCAGCTCCCCCACAGGGGCCTCTTCCTACGAGCAGTACTTC.

The chain's CDR3 is CASSEGRGRRTGELFF. The CDR3 region has the DNA TGTGCCAGCAGCGAAGGAAGGGGGCGCAGGACCGGGGAGCTGTTTTTT. This chain connects TRBV5-4 to TRBJ2-2; the match to TRBD1 covers 7 bases. V shed 4 bases, J shed 5 bases, and the junction held 11 bases outside the gene matches. The CDR3 runs to 16 residues. Germline V gene lookup returns CDR1 SGHNT and CDR2 YYREEE (reference sequence).

The CDR3 sequence is CAISEAGPPGNQPQHF. Written as DNA, the CDR3 is TGTGCCATCAGTGAGGCAGGTCCCCCCGGCAATCAGCCCCAGCATTTT. The chain recombines TRBV10-3 with TRBJ1-5, with D unclear. The CDR3 length is 16 residues. Germline CDR1 ENHRY, CDR2 SYGVKD. The V and J ends lost 2 bases and 2 bases respectively, with 13 bases between them.

The genes are TRBV6-1 and TRBJ2-1; TRBD2 aligns across 8 bases. The CDR3 has 13 amino acids. V dropped 8 bases and J dropped 8; count of bases not matched to a gene: 8. Germline values: CDR1 MNHNS, CDR2 SASEGT. CDR3 region: CASFRGAGDEQFF. The CDR3 DNA reads TGTGCCAGCTTCCGGGGAGCGGGAGATGAGCAGTTCTTC.

The chain employs TRBV6-1 and TRBJ1-6; TRBD1 agrees at 7 bases. Germline trimming cut 2 bases from V and 0 bases from J; bases unmatched to any gene: 1. The CDR3 is made up of 16 amino acids. The germline V gene has CDR1 MNHNS and CDR2 SASEGT. CDR3: CASSERQGSYNSPLHF. CDR3 nucleotide sequence: TGTGCCAGCAGTGAACGACAGGGCTCCTATAATTCACCCCTCCACTTT.

The rearrangement uses TRBV28 and TRBJ1-1; D remains unclear. This CDR3 spans 14 amino acids. Germline CDR1 is MDHEN and CDR2 is SYDVKM. Trimming removed 1 base from V and 1 base from J, with 7 bases in between. The DNA for the CDR3 is TGTGCCAGCAGTTTATACAGACGGAACACTGAAGCTTTCTTT. This sequence encodes CASSLYRRNTEAFF. The entire variable domain, with the rest obtained from reference TRBV28 and TRBJ1-1, is as follows: DVKVTQSSRYLVKRTGEKVFLECVQDMDHENMFWYRQDPGLGLRLIYFSYDVKMKEKGDIPEGYSVSREKKERFSLILESASTNQTSMYLCASSLYRRNTEAFFGQGTRLTVV.